This entry concerns a single T cell receptor beta chain. Antigen unknown. The sorted-subset replicate PCRs were given around 200 ng DNA, which is around 29,000 T cell genomes. Here immunoSEQ multiplex PCR was the method, and the copy in TCRdb shows in-frame clones only, minus some. The sample has about 2 million clones; approximately 94% are singletons. This sample stems from a study of shared clonotypes between healthy human individuals. From germline, CDR1 is SQVTM and CDR2 ANQGSEA. The CDR3 covers 11 residues. The V end was cut by 6 bases, the J end by 7 bases, with 10 bases between. CD8 cells regarded as naive lacked CD45RO, were positively chosen for CCR7, and omitted terminally differentiated effector memory CD45RA+ cells. Caucasian adults residing in Nashville, Tennessee made up all the donors. Findings and caveats of the study: Clonotypes shared by all four donors outscored non-shared clonotypes in generation probability.

The receptor was derived from a man aged 18 to 35 in good health. Sequencing used naive CD8+ T cells sorted from blood. The rearrangement joins TRBV29-1 to TRBJ2-1, with unresolved D. The CDR3 loop is CSVSEPNEQFF. The CDR3, as DNA: TGCAGCGTCTCAGAGCCTAATGAGCAGTTCTTC.